Below, 30 T cell receptor beta chains from the same sample are listed, as sequenced in a study of identical twins. TCRdb ran MiXCR on the 5' RACE reads and lists one entry per CDR3 protein. The profile shows 540,000 or so distinct CDR3 sequences, 20% to 25% of them singletons. The sample was also reused in another study, on yellow fever vaccine responses in identical twins.

Sequencing input: CD4+ T cells sorted from blood. The receptors derive from a young woman in good health.

This clonotype was observed a handful of times. V gene TRBV3-1 combines with J gene TRBJ2-1, with D maybe TRBD2 (5 bases). Germline CDR1 reads LGHDT; CDR2 reads YNNKEL (reference sequence). The CDR3 is made up of 17 amino acids. Trimming cost V 1 base and J 2 bases, with 15 bases left between them. The CDR3 bases are TGTGCCAGCAGCCAAGTTCTGTCGGGGTTGACCTACAATGAGCAGTTCTTC. It encodes CASSQVLSGLTYNEQFF.

V gene TRBV20-1 combines with J gene TRBJ2-1; 10 nucleotides agree with TRBD2. V lost 1 base to trimming and J lost 0 bases; unmatched junction nucleotides: 9. The CDR3 has 18 amino acids. The V gene's germline CDR1 is DFQATT and CDR2 SNEGSKA (reference sequence). DNA of the CDR3: TGCAGTGCTAGAGTTAATAGCGGGAGGTTCAGCTCCTACAATGAGCAGTTCTTC. Translating gives CSARVNSGRFSSYNEQFF.

This chain connects TRBV4-2 to TRBJ2-5, with D possibly matching TRBD1 (6 bases). The CDR3 is 13 residues long. Germline V CDR1 and CDR2: LGHNA, YNFKEQ. Trimming shortened V by 7 bases and J by 4 bases, and 13 bases separated the two germline ends. The CDR3 is CASNEGDRETQYF. CDR3 DNA sequence: TGTGCCAGCAACGAGGGGGATCGAGAGACCCAGTACTTC.

This clonotype was picked up a small number of times. J is TRBJ2-1 and V is TRBV11-2; 10 positions match TRBD1. The CDR3 extends over 15 amino acids. The ends lost 5 bases at V and 7 bases at J; junction bases unmatched: 8. Germline V gives CDR1 SGHAT, CDR2 FQNNGV. CDR3 residues: CASSKGQGSPNEQFF. CDR3 nucleotides: TGTGCCAGCAGCAAGGGACAGGGGTCCCCTAATGAGCAGTTCTTC.

This clonotype was found a few times. The chain uses TRBV7-6 and TRBJ2-1, with D possibly called TRBD1 or TRBD2 (7 bases each). The CDR3 has 17 amino acids. Trimming stripped 2 bases from V and 0 bases from J, with 14 bases between. In germline, CDR1 is SGHVS, CDR2 FNYEAQ. The CDR3 bases are TGTGCCAGCAGCTTACCACGGGGGGACAGCTCCTACAATGAGCAGTTCTTC. It specifies CASSLPRGDSSYNEQFF.

J is TRBJ2-3 and V is TRBV7-3, with D tentatively TRBD1 (5 bases). Deletions cut 3 bases from V and 5 bases from J, with 15 bases between. The CDR3 is made up of 15 amino acids. The germline CDR1 and CDR2 sequences are SGHTA and FQGTGA. CDR3 in DNA: TGTGCCAGCAGCTTTAACACAGGTCCGGGAGATACGCAGTATTTT. Its translation: CASSFNTGPGDTQYF.

The V and J genes are TRBV10-3 and TRBJ2-2; D uncertain. The CDR3 length is 13 residues. CDR1 and CDR2 (germline): ENHRY, SYGVKD. The V end was cut by 7 bases, the J end by 4 bases, with 10 bases between. The CDR3 DNA follows: TGTGCCATCAAAGGGCTTGGCACCGGGGAGCTGTTTTTT. Residues: CAIKGLGTGELFF.

This rearrangement joins TRBV9 to TRBJ2-7, with 12 bases lining up with TRBD2. The CDR3 runs 16 residues. V was pared by 0 bases and J by 4 bases, with 5 bases of the junction left unmatched. Germline V gene lookup returns CDR1 SGDLS and CDR2 YYNGEE. The CDR3 reads CASSVAPGTSGYEQYF. CDR3 in DNA: TGTGCCAGCAGCGTAGCCCCCGGGACTAGCGGGTACGAGCAGTACTTC.

This rearrangement joins TRBV5-1 to TRBJ2-3; 13 bases fit TRBD2. With 4 bases clipped from V and 5 bases from J, the junction kept 13 bases outside the gene matches. This CDR3 comprises 18 residues. In germline, CDR1 is SGHRS, CDR2 YFSETQ. The CDR3 region is CASSAGLAGVLSRDTQYF. The DNA of the CDR3 is TGCGCCAGCAGCGCCGGACTAGCGGGAGTTCTATCTCGAGATACGCAGTATTTT.

This clonotype was counted between two and nine times. The chain couples TRBV11-2 to TRBJ2-7, with 8 nucleotides matching TRBD1. J was trimmed by 0 bases and V by 5 bases; bases with no gene match: 6. This CDR3 is 15 amino acids long. CDR1 is SGHAT and CDR2 is FQNNGV in the germline V gene. CDR3: CASSARGLVSYEQYF. The CDR3 nucleotides are TGTGCCAGCAGCGCCAGGGGGCTGGTCTCCTACGAGCAGTACTTC.

V is TRBV29-1 and J is TRBJ2-3, with D possibly matching TRBD2 (5 bases). From germline, CDR1 is SQVTM and CDR2 ANQGSEA. Trimming stripped 1 base from V and 2 bases from J, with 10 bases between. The CDR3 loop spans 14 amino acids. In DNA form, the CDR3 reads TGCAGCGTTGAAGCTAGCTCCTCCACAGATACGCAGTATTTT. Protein: CSVEASSSTDTQYF.

In its sample, this clonotype was seen a few times. V and J are TRBV5-1 and TRBJ1-2; D is uncertain. The length of the CDR3 is 13 residues. V was shortened by 4 bases and J by 8 bases, with 15 bases between the two germline ends. From germline, CDR1 is SGHRS and CDR2 YFSETQ. In nucleotides, the CDR3 is TGCGCCAGCAGCCCGGGGATTCTCGGCGGCTACACCTTC. This codes for CASSPGILGGYTF.

This clonotype was found a few times. The rearrangement joins TRBV2 to TRBJ2-7; D unresolved. The CDR3 loop spans 10 amino acids. The germline V gene encodes CDR1 SNHLY and CDR2 FYNNEI. V lost 1 base and J lost 6, with 1 base in between. The CDR3 DNA sequence: TGTGCCAGCAGTGAAGTCGAGCAGTACTTC. Its protein product is CASSEVEQYF.

This clonotype was seen only a few times. This chain links TRBV5-1 with TRBJ2-5, with a weak D call TRBD2 (6 bases). The V gene's germline CDR1 is SGHRS and CDR2 YFSETQ. This CDR3 comprises 14 residues. Trimming took 1 base from V and 3 from J, leaving 10 bases between them. The CDR3 here is CASSLMRGEETQYF. In DNA, the CDR3 is TGCGCCAGCAGCTTGATGCGGGGTGAAGAGACCCAGTACTTC.

The J gene is TRBJ2-1, the V gene TRBV9, with 10 nucleotides matching TRBD2. Germline V CDR1 and CDR2: SGDLS, YYNGEE. The length of the CDR3 is 15 residues. The J segment lost 12 bases and the V segment lost 3 bases, leaving 12 bases of the junction unmatched. The CDR3 reads CASSGGGLAGVAQFF. The CDR3 nucleotides read TGTGCCAGCAGCGGGGGGGGGCTAGCGGGAGTTGCGCAGTTCTTC.

The rearrangement links TRBV24-1 to TRBJ2-1; 7 bases map to TRBD1. V lost 5 bases, J lost 7 bases, and 4 bases stayed unmatched. There are 13 residues in the CDR3. CDR1 is KGHDR and CDR2 is SFDVKD in the germline V gene. Written as DNA, the CDR3 is TGTGCCACCAGTGTCGACAGGGAAAATGAGCAGTTCTTC. Translation: CATSVDRENEQFF.

This chain links TRBV5-1 with TRBJ2-1, with 9 bases matching TRBD2. The germline CDR1 and CDR2 sequences are SGHRS and YFSETQ. The CDR3 is 14 residues long. The junction had 10 bases not matched to a gene; V was cut back by 0 bases and J by 15 bases. For the CDR3, the DNA is TGCGCCAGCAGCTTGGTATACCTAGCGGGATACTGGTTCTTC. It yields the protein CASSLVYLAGYWFF.

The chain carries TRBV5-1 and TRBJ2-3; no definite D call. The CDR3 totals 15 residues. Trimming cost V 1 base and J 0 bases, with 9 bases left between them. Germline CDR1 and CDR2: SGHRS and YFSETQ. This CDR3 reads CASSLTQTSTDTQYF. CDR3 sequence (DNA): TGCGCCAGCAGCTTGACCCAAACTAGCACAGATACGCAGTATTTT.

The V call is TRBV11-3, the J call TRBJ2-2; 9 bases agree with TRBD1. Germline V lookup: CDR1 SGHNT, CDR2 YENEEA. The CDR3 has 15 residues. The trim removed 1 base at V and 4 bases at J, leaving 1 base unmatched. CDR3 region: CASSLGGQGTGELFF. In nucleotides, the CDR3 is TGTGCCAGCAGCTTAGGGGGACAGGGCACCGGGGAGCTGTTTTTT.

This clonotype showed up just a few times. The genes are TRBV24-1 and TRBJ2-1; D is possibly TRBD2 (6 bases). Germline values: CDR1 KGHDR, CDR2 SFDVKD. This CDR3 region has 13 residues. The germline V and J ends were trimmed by 12 bases and 8 bases, with 19 bases remaining between them. Here the CDR3 DNA reads TGTGCCGCTGGAGGGTCTGGTTTATATGAGCAGTTCTTC. Translation: CAAGGSGLYEQFF.

This clonotype was seen a few times. V gene TRBV20-1 combines with J gene TRBJ2-3; 9 nucleotides agree with TRBD2. CDR3 length: 14 residues. J gave up 2 bases and V 7 bases, and 7 bases lay outside the gene matches. Germline V gene sequence: CDR1 DFQATT, CDR2 SNEGSKA (reference sequence). CDR3 region: CSVSQRGATDTQYF. Written as DNA, the CDR3 is TGCAGTGTTTCCCAGCGGGGGGCCACAGATACGCAGTATTTT.

The V gene is TRBV20-1, the J gene TRBJ2-3; 7 positions agree with TRBD2. The CDR3 loop spans 16 amino acids. The V gene end was trimmed by 1 base and the J gene end by 2 bases; junction bases not matched to a gene: 9. CDR1 is DFQATT and CDR2 is SNEGSKA in the germline V gene (reference sequence). The CDR3 protein is CSARGQRAGHTDTQYF. The CDR3 region has the DNA TGCAGTGCTAGAGGCCAACGAGCGGGGCACACAGATACGCAGTATTTT.

The rearrangement joins TRBV20-1 to TRBJ2-1, with TRBD1 matching 9 bases. This CDR3 spans 14 amino acids. Trimming cost V 6 bases and J 8 bases; bases outside gene matches: 11. From germline, CDR1 is DFQATT and CDR2 SNEGSKA (reference sequence). The CDR3 region is CSAINRDRVDEQFF. The CDR3 DNA sequence: TGCAGTGCAATCAACCGGGACAGGGTAGATGAGCAGTTCTTC.

This clonotype turned up a few times. This sequence joins TRBV7-3 and TRBJ1-1; D remains unclear. The germline CDR1 and CDR2 sequences are SGHTA and FQGTGA. The CDR3 has 15 residues. V lost 5 bases and J lost 9, with 22 bases in between. CDR3 in DNA: TGTGCCAGCAGCCCCCGGGGAGACAATCACGATAAAGCTTTCTTT. This gives the protein CASSPRGDNHDKAFF.

The V gene is TRBV15, the J gene TRBJ2-5, with a weak D call TRBD2 (5 bases). Between the trimmed V and J ends, which lost 0 bases and 0 bases, there was a span of 17 bases. CDR1 is LNHNV, CDR2 YYDKDF, per germline (reference sequence). The CDR3 is made up of 18 amino acids. The CDR3 loop is CATSRDQGLAQYQETQYF. The CDR3 DNA is TGTGCCACCAGCAGAGATCAAGGGTTAGCGCAGTACCAAGAGACCCAGTACTTC. Using reference TRBV15 and TRBJ2-5 for the parts outside the CDR3, the full variable domain is DAMVIQNPRYQVTQFGKPVTLSCSQTLNHNVMYWYQQKSSQAPKLLFHYYDKDFNNEADTPDNFQSRRPNTSFCFLDIRSPGLGDTAMYLCATSRDQGLAQYQETQYFGPGTRLLVL.

This sequence joins TRBV5-1 and TRBJ2-2; D is unresolved. The CDR3 runs 16 residues. The germline CDR1 and CDR2 sequences are SGHRS and YFSETQ. Trimming shortened V by 0 bases and J by 3 bases, and 12 bases separated the two germline ends. The CDR3 region is CASSLAASQYTGELFF. In DNA form, the CDR3 reads TGCGCCAGCAGCTTGGCCGCAAGCCAATACACCGGGGAGCTGTTTTTT.

CDR3 in amino acids: CASNPTGGTYNEQFF. CDR3 in DNA: TGTGCCAGTAACCCGACAGGGGGCACCTACAATGAGCAGTTCTTC. The rearrangement joins TRBV19 to TRBJ2-1; TRBD1 matches at 10 bases. Germline V lookup: CDR1 LNHDA, CDR2 SQIVND (reference sequence). Trimming removed 7 bases from V and 2 bases from J; junction bases left unmatched: 5. The CDR3 totals 15 residues.

As to this clonotype: One end of the junction does not line up with germline, which may come from a read error. The chain combines TRBV12-3 or TRBV12-4 with TRBJ1-5, with D unclear. The CDR3 contains 14 residues. CDR3 nucleotide sequence: TGTGCCAGCAGCCCAGGACGGGCTAATCATCCCCAGCATTTT. It encodes CASSPGRANHPQHF.

The rearrangement uses TRBV29-1 and TRBJ2-5; unclear D gene. This CDR3 region has 13 residues. Per germline, CDR1 SQVTM and CDR2 ANQGSEA. V was shortened by 3 bases and J by 2 bases, with 10 bases between the two germline ends. The CDR3 region is CSVDKHVQETQYF. DNA for the CDR3: TGCAGCGTTGATAAACACGTACAAGAGACCCAGTACTTC. The variable domain in full, with the rest retrieved from reference TRBV29-1 and TRBJ2-5, is SAVISQKPSRDICQRGTSLTIQCQVDSQVTMMFWYRQQPGQSLTLIATANQGSEATYESGFVIDKFPISRPNLTFSTLTVSNMSPEDSSIYLCSVDKHVQETQYFGPGTRLLVL.

The CDR3 spells CASSLVLGEQYV. The CDR3 DNA reads TGTGCCAGCAGCTTAGTTTTGGGGGAGCAGTACGTC. V and J are TRBV7-8 and TRBJ2-7; no definite D call. The germline gives CDR1 SGHVS, CDR2 FQNEAQ. Trimming stripped 1 base from V and 7 bases from J, with 8 bases between. The CDR3 loop spans 12 amino acids.